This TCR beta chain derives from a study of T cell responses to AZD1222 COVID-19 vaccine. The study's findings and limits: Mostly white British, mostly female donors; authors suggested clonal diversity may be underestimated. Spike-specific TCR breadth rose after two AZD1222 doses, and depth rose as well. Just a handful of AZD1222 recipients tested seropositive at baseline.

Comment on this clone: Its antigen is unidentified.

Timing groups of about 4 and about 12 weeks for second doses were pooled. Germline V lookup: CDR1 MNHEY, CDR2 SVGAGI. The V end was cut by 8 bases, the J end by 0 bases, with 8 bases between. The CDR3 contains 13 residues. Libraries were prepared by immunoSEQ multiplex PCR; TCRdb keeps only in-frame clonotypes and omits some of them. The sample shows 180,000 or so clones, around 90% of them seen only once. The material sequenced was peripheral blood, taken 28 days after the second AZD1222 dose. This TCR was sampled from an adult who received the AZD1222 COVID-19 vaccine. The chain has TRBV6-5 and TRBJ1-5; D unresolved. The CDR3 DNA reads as TGTGCCAGCGCAGTGCCTAGCAATCAGCCCCAGCATTTT. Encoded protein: CASAVPSNQPQHF.